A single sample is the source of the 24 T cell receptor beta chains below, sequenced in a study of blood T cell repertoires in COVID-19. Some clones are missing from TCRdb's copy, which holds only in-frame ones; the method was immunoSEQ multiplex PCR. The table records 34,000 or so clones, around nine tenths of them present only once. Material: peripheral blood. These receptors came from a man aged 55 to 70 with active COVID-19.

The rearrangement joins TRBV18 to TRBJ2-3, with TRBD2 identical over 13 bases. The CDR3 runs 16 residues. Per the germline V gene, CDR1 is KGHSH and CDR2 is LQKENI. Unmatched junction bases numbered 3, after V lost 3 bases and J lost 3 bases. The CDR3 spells CASSPTSGRRTDTQYF. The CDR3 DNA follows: TGTGCCAGCTCACCGACTAGCGGGAGGAGGACAGATACGCAGTATTTT.

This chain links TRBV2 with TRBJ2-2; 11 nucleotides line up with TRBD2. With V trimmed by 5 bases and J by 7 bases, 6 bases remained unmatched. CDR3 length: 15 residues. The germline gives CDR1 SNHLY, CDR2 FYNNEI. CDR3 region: CASSTSGRGGGELFF. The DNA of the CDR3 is TGTGCCAGCAGTACTAGCGGGAGAGGTGGCGGGGAGCTGTTTTTT.

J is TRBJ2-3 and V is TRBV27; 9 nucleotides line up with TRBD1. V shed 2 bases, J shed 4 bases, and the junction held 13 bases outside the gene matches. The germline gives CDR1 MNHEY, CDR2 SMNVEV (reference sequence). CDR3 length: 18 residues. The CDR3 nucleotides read TGTGCCAGCAGTTTACTTGGGCTGGGACAGGGATTACCAGATACGCAGTATTTT. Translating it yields CASSLLGLGQGLPDTQYF.

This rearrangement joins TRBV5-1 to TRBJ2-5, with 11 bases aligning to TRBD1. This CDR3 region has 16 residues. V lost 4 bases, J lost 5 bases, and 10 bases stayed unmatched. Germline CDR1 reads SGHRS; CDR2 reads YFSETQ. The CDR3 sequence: CASSLGQGAGGETQYF. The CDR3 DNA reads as TGCGCCAGCAGCCTCGGACAGGGGGCAGGTGGGGAGACCCAGTACTTC. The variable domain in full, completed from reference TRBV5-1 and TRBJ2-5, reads KAGVTQTPRYLIKTRGQQVTLSCSPISGHRSVSWYQQTPGQGLQFLFEYFSETQRNKGNFPGRFSGRQFSNSRSEMNVSTLELGDSALYLCASSLGQGAGGETQYFGPGTRLLVL.

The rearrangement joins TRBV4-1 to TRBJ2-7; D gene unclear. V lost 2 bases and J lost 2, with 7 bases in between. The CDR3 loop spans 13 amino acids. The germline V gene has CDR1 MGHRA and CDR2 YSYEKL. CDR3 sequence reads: CASSQSRTYEQYF. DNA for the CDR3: TGCGCCAGCAGCCAATCCAGGACCTACGAGCAGTACTTC.

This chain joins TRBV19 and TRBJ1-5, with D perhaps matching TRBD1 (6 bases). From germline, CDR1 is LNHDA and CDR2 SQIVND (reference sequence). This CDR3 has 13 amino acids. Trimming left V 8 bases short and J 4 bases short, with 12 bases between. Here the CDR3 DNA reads TGTGCCAGTGAAGGACAGCCAAATCAGCCCCAGCATTTT. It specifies CASEGQPNQPQHF.

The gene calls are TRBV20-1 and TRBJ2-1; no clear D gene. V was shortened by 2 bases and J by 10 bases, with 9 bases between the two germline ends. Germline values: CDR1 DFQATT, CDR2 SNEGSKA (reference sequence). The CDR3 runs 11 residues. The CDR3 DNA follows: TGCAGTGCTAGAAAGCCCAAGGAGCAGTTCTTC. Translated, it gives CSARKPKEQFF.

The CDR3 coding sequence is TGTGCCAGCAGTGGACCCGGGACTAGTGTGTCCTACAATGAGCAGTTCTTC. As protein: CASSGPGTSVSYNEQFF. J is TRBJ2-1 and V is TRBV6-1; 8 bases are shared with TRBD2. Germline CDR1 and CDR2: MNHNS and SASEGT. The CDR3 is 17 residues long. Trimming cost V 4 bases and J 1 base; bases outside gene matches: 9.

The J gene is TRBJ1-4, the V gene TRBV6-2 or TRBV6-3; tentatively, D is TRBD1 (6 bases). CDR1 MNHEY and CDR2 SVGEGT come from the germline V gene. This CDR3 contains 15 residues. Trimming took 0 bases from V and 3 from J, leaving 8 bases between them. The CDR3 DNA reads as TGTGCCAGCAGTTACTCGGGACAAGCTAATGAAAAACTGTTTTTT. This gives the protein CASSYSGQANEKLFF.

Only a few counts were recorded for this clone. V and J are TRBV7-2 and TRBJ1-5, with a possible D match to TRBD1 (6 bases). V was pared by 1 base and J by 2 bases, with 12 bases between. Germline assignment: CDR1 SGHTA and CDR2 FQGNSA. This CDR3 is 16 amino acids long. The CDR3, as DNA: TGTGCCAGCAGCTTAGGGGGGGGGCTTGGCAATCAGCCCCAGCATTTT. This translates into CASSLGGGLGNQPQHF. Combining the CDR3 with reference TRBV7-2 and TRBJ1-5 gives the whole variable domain GAGVSQSPSNKVTEKGKDVELRCDPISGHTALYWYRQSLGQGLEFLIYFQGNSAPDKSGLPSDRFSAERTGGSVSTLTIQRTQQEDSAVYLCASSLGGGLGNQPQHFGDGTRLSIL.

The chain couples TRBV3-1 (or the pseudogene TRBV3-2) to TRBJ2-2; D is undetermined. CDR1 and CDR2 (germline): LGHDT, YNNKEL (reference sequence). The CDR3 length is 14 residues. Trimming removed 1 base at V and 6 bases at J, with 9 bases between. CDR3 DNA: TGTGCCAGCAGCCAAGGTAATGCGCCCGGGGAGCTGTTTTTT. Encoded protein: CASSQGNAPGELFF.

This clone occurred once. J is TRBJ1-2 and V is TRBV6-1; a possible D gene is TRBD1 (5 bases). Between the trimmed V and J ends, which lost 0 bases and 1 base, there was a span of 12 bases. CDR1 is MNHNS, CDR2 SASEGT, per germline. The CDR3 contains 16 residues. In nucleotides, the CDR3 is TGTGCCAGCAGTGAAGCTCCAGGGCCAATTAACTATGGCTACACCTTC. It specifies CASSEAPGPINYGYTF.

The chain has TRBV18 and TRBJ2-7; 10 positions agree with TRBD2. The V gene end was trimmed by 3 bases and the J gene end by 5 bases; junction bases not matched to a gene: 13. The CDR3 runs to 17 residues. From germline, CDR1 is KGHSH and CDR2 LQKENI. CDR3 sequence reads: CASSPIGPSGSPHEQYF. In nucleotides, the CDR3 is TGTGCCAGCTCACCTATTGGCCCTAGCGGGAGTCCCCACGAGCAGTACTTC. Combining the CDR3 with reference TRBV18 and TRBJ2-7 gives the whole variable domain NAGVMQNPRHLVRRRGQEARLRCSPMKGHSHVYWYRQLPEEGLKFMVYLQKENIIDESGMPKERFSAEFPKEGPSILRIQQVVRGDSAAYFCASSPIGPSGSPHEQYFGPGTRLTVT.

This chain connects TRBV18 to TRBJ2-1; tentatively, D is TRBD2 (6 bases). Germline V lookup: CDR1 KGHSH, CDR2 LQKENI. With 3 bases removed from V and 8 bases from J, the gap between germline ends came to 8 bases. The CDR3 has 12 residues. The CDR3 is CASSPRGDEQFF. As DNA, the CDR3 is TGTGCCAGCTCACCTCGCGGGGATGAGCAGTTCTTC.

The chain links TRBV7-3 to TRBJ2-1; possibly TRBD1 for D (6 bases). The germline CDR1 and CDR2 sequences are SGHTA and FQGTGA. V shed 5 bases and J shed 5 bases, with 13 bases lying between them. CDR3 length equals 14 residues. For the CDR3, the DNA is TGTGCCAGCAGCCCGCCAGGGGCCAACAATGAGCAGTTCTTC. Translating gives CASSPPGANNEQFF. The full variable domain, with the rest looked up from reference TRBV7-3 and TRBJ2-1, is GAGVSQTPSNKVTEKGKYVELRCDPISGHTALYWYRQSLGQGPEFLIYFQGTGAADDSGLPNDRFFAVRPEGSVSTLKIQRTERGDSAVYLCASSPPGANNEQFFGPGTRLTVL.

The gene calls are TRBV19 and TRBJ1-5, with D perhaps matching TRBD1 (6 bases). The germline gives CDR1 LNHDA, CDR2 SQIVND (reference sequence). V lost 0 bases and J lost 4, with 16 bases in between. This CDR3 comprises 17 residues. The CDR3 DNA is TGTGCCAGTAGTATAGAGGTTTTGGACAGAAAGAATCAGCCCCAGCATTTT. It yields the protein CASSIEVLDRKNQPQHF.

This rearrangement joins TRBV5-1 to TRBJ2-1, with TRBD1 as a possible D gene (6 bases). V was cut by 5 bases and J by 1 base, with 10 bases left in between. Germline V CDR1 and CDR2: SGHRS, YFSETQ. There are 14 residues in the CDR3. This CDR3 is CASSQGMSYNEQFF. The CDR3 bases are TGCGCCAGCAGTCAGGGGATGTCCTACAATGAGCAGTTCTTC.

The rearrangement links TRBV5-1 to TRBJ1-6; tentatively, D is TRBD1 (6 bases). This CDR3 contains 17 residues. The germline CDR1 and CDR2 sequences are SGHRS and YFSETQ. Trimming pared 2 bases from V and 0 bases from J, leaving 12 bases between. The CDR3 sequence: CASSFGGSSSYNSPLHF. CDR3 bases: TGCGCCAGCAGCTTTGGGGGCTCGAGCTCCTATAATTCACCCCTCCACTTT.

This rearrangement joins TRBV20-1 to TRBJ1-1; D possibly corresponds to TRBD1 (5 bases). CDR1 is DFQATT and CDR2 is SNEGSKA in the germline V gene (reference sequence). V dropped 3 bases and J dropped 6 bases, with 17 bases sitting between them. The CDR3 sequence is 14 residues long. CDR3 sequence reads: CSASRQSLFAEAFF. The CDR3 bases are TGCAGTGCTAGTCGACAGTCTTTATTCGCTGAAGCTTTCTTT.

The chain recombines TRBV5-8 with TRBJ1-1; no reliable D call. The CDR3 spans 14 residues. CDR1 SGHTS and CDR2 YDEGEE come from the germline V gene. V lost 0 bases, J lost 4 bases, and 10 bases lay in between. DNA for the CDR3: TGTGCCAGCAGCTTGGCGCAGCCAGGCACTGAAGCTTTCTTT. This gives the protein CASSLAQPGTEAFF. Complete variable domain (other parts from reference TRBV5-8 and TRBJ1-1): EAGVTQSPTHLIKTRGQQATLRCSPISGHTSVYWYQQALGLGLQFLLWYDEGEERNRGNFPPRFSGRQFPNYSSELNVNALELEDSALYLCASSLAQPGTEAFFGQGTRLTVV.

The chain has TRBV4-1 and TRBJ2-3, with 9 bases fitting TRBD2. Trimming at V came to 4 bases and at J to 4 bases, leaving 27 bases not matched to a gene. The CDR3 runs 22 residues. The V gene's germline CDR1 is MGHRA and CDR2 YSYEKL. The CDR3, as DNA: TGCGCCAGCAGCCGACGTGCACCCACTAGCGGGCAGACCGGCAACAACGCAGATACGCAGTATTTT. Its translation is CASSRRAPTSGQTGNNADTQYF.

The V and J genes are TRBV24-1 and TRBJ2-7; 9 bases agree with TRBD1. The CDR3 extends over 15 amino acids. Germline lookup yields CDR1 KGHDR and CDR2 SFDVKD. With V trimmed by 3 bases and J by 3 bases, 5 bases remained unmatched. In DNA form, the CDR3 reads TGTGCCACCAGTGATACCGGGACAGGGAACTACGAGCAGTACTTC. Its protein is CATSDTGTGNYEQYF.

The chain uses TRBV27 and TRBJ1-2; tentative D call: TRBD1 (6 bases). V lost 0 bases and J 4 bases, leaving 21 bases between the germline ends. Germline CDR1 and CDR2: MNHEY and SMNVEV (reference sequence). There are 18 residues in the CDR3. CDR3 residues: CASSLSRMGGADSYGYTF. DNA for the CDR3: TGTGCCAGCAGTTTATCTCGAATGGGGGGGGCTGATAGCTATGGCTACACCTTC.

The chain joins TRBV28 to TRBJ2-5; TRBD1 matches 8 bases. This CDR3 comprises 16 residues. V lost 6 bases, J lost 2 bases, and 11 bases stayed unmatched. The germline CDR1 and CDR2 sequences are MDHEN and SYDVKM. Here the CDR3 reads CASRIIPGQGQETQYF. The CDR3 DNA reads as TGTGCCAGCAGGATAATTCCTGGACAGGGACAAGAGACCCAGTACTTC. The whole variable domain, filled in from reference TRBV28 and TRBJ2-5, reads DVKVTQSSRYLVKRTGEKVFLECVQDMDHENMFWYRQDPGLGLRLIYFSYDVKMKEKGDIPEGYSVSREKKERFSLILESASTNQTSMYLCASRIIPGQGQETQYFGPGTRLLVL.